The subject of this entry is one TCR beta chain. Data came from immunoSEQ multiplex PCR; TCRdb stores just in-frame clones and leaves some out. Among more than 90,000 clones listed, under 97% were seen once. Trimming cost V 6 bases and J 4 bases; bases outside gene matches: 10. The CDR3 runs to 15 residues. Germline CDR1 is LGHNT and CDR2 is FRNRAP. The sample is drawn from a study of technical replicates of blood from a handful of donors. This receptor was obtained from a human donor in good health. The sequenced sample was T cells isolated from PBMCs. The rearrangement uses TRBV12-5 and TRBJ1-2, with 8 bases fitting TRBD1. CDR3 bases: TGTGCTAGTGGGACCTCAACAGGGGGTATCTATGGCTACACCTTC. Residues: CASGTSTGGIYGYTF.